This T cell receptor beta chain came from a study of cytomegalovirus exposure and HLA in healthy donors. This PCR relied on a set of 60 Vbeta primers and 13 Jbeta primers. TCRdb's table, derived via immunoSEQ multiplex PCR, lists solely in-frame clones and lacks some. The table has roughly 130,000 clones, roughly 79% seen once. CDR3 size: 14 residues. V was clipped by 0 bases and J by 7 bases, with 10 bases between them. Germline CDR1 is SGHTA and CDR2 is FQGNSA. The TCR originated in a middle-aged woman in good health and CMV-seronegative. This sequence joins TRBV7-2 and TRBJ2-1; no reliable D call. Material for sequencing was PBMCs. The CDR3, as DNA: TGTGCCAGCAGCTTAGCGCCACAGAAGAATGAGCAGTTCTTC. Translating gives CASSLAPQKNEQFF.